Following are 9 T cell receptor beta chains from one sample sequenced in a study of OX40 agonist ivuxolimab in advanced cancers. The method was immunoSEQ multiplex PCR; TCRdb's version includes in-frame clones alone and lacks a portion of them. The sample shows about 80,000 clones, less than 95% of them seen only once. The material was CD4+ or CD8+ T cells sorted from blood, obtained in a trial of the OX40 agonist ivuxolimab. The receptors were gathered from an adult with an advanced solid tumor such as melanoma, head and neck, liver or kidney cancer.

This clone was observed once. The J gene is TRBJ2-7, the V gene TRBV27; 10 nucleotides agree with TRBD2. The CDR3 consists of 19 residues. J lost 3 bases, V lost 6 bases, and 20 bases had no gene match. The germline V gene encodes CDR1 MNHEY and CDR2 SMNVEV (reference sequence). CDR3 protein: CASSVQGTPGLAVLYEQYF. In DNA form, the CDR3 reads TGTGCCAGCAGCGTACAAGGTACACCCGGACTAGCGGTTCTCTACGAGCAGTACTTC.

The chain is built from TRBV11-3 and TRBJ2-3, with D uncertain. Trimming stripped 8 bases from V and 2 bases from J, with 11 bases between. CDR1 is SGHNT, CDR2 YENEEA, per germline. The CDR3 spans 13 residues. CDR3 bases: TGTGCCAGCCGATTAGGGTCCACAGATACGCAGTATTTT. It encodes CASRLGSTDTQYF.

The chain recombines TRBV10-2 with TRBJ2-2; D ambiguous. Germline CDR1 WSHSY, CDR2 SAAADI. Trimming took 2 bases from V and 2 from J, leaving 9 bases between them. This CDR3 contains 15 residues. CDR3 in DNA: TGCGCCAGCAGTGAGCAGCTTACCAACACCGGGGAGCTGTTTTTT. As protein: CASSEQLTNTGELFF.

On this clone itself: Different DNA sequences within this sample yield the same CDR3. The chain employs TRBV28 and TRBJ1-2; D ambiguous. The V gene lost 6 bases and the J gene lost 0 bases, with 2 bases spanning the gap. In germline, CDR1 is MDHEN, CDR2 SYDVKM. The CDR3 totals 11 residues. The CDR3 sequence is CASRSNYGYTF. DNA of the CDR3: TGTGCCAGCAGGTCTAACTATGGCTACACCTTC.

V and J are TRBV4-1 and TRBJ1-1; 7 nucleotides match TRBD1. Germline values: CDR1 MGHRA, CDR2 YSYEKL. The CDR3 consists of 14 residues. J lost 1 base, V lost 6 bases, and 5 bases had no gene match. CDR3 bases: TGCGCCAGCAGTTCAGACAGGGCGAACACTGAAGCTTTCTTT. This codes for CASSSDRANTEAFF.

The rearrangement links TRBV9 to TRBJ2-3, with no clear D. V lost 0 bases to trimming and J lost 3 bases, with 8 bases between them. Germline V gene sequence: CDR1 SGDLS, CDR2 YYNGEE. The CDR3 spans 14 residues. DNA for the CDR3: TGTGCCAGCAGCGTAGTATCTCTTACAGATACGCAGTATTTT. Its protein is CASSVVSLTDTQYF.

This chain joins TRBV7-2 and TRBJ2-5; D perhaps matches TRBD1 (6 bases). Germline lookup yields CDR1 SGHTA and CDR2 FQGNSA. The CDR3 has 14 amino acids. Trimming removed 5 bases from V and 5 bases from J, with 15 bases in between. The CDR3 DNA follows: TGTGCCAGCAGCCCACCTGGGGGCTATGAGACCCAGTACTTC. This encodes CASSPPGGYETQYF. Filled out from reference TRBV7-2 and TRBJ2-5, the complete variable domain reads GAGVSQSPSNKVTEKGKDVELRCDPISGHTALYWYRQSLGQGLEFLIYFQGNSAPDKSGLPSDRFSAERTGGSVSTLTIQRTQQEDSAVYLCASSPPGGYETQYFGPGTRLLVL.

The chain carries TRBV6-6 and TRBJ1-2; 9 nucleotides align to TRBD1. This CDR3 comprises 16 residues. V lost 2 bases to trimming and J lost 4 bases; unmatched junction nucleotides: 8. Per germline, CDR1 MNHNY and CDR2 SVGAGI (reference sequence). CDR3 bases: TGTGCCAGCAGTTACGTTGGACAGGGGTTATCCTATGGCTACACCTTC. Amino acids: CASSYVGQGLSYGYTF.

The chain is built from TRBV5-6 and TRBJ2-2, with TRBD1 matching 10 bases. V gave up 2 bases and J gave up 4 bases; unmatched junction bases: 5. This CDR3 spans 16 amino acids. Germline V lookup: CDR1 SGHDT, CDR2 YYEEEE. CDR3: CASSFPGQGTTGELFF. CDR3 coding DNA: TGTGCCAGCAGCTTCCCGGGACAGGGGACCACCGGGGAGCTGTTTTTT. Using reference TRBV5-6 and TRBJ2-2 for the parts outside the CDR3, the full variable domain is DAGVTQSPTHLIKTRGQQVTLRCSPKSGHDTVSWYQQALGQGPQFIFQYYEEEERQRGNFPDRFSGHQFPNYSSELNVNALLLGDSALYLCASSFPGQGTTGELFFGEGSRLTVL.